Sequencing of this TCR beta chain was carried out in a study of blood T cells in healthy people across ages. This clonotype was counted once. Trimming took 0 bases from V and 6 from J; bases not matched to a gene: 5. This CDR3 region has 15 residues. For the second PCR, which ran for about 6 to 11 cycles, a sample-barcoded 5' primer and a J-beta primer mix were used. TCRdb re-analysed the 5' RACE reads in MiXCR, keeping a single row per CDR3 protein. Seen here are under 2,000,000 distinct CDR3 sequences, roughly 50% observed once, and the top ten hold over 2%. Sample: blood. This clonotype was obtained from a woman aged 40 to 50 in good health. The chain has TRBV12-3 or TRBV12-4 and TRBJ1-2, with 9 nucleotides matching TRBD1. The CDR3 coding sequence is TGTGCCAGCAGTTTAGCTGGGGGGACAGGGAATGGCTACACCTTC. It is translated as CASSLAGGTGNGYTF.